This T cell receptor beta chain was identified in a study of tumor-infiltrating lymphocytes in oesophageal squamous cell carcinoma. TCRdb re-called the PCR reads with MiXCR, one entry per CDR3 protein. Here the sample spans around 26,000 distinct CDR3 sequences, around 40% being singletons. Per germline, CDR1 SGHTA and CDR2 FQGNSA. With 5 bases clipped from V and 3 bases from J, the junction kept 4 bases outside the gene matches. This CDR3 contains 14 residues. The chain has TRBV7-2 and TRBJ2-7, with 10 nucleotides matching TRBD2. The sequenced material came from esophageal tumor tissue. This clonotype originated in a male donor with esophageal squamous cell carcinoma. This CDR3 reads CASSPTSGNYEQYF. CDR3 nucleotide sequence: TGTGCCAGCAGCCCCACTAGCGGGAACTACGAGCAGTACTTC.